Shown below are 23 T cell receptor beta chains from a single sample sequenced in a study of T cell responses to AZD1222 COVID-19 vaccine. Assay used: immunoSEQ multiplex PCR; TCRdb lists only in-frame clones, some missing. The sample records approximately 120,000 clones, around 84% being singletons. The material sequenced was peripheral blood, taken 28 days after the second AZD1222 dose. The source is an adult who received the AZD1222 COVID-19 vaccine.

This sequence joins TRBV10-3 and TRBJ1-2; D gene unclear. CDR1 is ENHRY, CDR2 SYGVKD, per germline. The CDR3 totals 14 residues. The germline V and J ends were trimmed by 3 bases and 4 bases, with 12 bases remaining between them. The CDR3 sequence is CAISDVRSGYGYTF. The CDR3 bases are TGTGCCATCAGTGATGTCAGGTCGGGCTATGGCTACACCTTC.

CDR3 sequence reads: CASSQDHMGASGGWEQFF. In DNA form, the CDR3 reads TGCGCCAGCAGCCAAGATCACATGGGTGCTAGCGGGGGGTGGGAGCAGTTCTTC. V is TRBV4-3 and J is TRBJ2-1; 11 nucleotides match TRBD2. The germline gives CDR1 LGHNA, CDR2 YSLEER. The junction had 14 bases not matched to a gene; V was cut back by 0 bases and J by 10 bases. This CDR3 contains 18 residues.

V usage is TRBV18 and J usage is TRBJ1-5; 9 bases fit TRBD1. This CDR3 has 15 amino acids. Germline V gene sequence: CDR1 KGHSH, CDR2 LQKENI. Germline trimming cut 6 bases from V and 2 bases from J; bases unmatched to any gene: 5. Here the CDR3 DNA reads TGTGCCAGCTCTTCGGACAGGGGTGGCAATCAGCCCCAGCATTTT. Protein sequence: CASSSDRGGNQPQHF.

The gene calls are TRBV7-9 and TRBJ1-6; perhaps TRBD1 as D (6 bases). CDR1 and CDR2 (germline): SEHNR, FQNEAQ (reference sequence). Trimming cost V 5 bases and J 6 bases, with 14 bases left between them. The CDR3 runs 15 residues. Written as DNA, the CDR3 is TGTGCCAGCAGCGTACAGGGAGGGGGTAATTCACCCCTCCACTTT. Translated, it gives CASSVQGGGNSPLHF.

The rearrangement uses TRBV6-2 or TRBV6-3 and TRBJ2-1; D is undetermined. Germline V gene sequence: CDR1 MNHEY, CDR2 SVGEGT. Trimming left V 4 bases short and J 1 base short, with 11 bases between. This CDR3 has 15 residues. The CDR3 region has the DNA TGTGCCAGCAGTTGGACGGATTATTCCTACAATGAGCAGTTCTTC. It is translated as CASSWTDYSYNEQFF.

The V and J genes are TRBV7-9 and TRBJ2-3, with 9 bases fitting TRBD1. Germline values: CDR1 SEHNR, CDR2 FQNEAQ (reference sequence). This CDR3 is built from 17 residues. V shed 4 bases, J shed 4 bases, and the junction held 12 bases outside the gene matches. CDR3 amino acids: CASSYLTGGYSSDTQYF. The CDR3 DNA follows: TGTGCCAGCAGCTATCTGACAGGGGGTTATAGCTCAGATACGCAGTATTTT.

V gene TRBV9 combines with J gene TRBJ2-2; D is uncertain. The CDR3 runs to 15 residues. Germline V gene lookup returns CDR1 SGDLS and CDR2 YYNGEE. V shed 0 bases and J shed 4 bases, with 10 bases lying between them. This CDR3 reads CASSVVPTGTGELFF. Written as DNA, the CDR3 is TGTGCCAGCAGCGTAGTACCGACTGGCACCGGGGAGCTGTTTTTT.

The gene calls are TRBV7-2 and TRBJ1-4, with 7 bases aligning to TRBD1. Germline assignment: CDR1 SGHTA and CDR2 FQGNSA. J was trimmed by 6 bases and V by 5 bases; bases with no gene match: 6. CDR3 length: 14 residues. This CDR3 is CASSGGGGYEKLFF. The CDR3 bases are TGTGCCAGCAGCGGAGGAGGGGGCTATGAAAAACTGTTTTTT.

For the CDR3, the DNA is TGTGCCAGCAGCAACTTCCCCTACGAGCAGTACTTC. Encoded protein: CASSNFPYEQYF. The V call is TRBV28, the J call TRBJ2-7, with D unclear. CDR1 is MDHEN, CDR2 SYDVKM, per germline. V was shortened by 6 bases and J by 2 bases, with 8 bases between the two germline ends. CDR3 size: 12 residues.

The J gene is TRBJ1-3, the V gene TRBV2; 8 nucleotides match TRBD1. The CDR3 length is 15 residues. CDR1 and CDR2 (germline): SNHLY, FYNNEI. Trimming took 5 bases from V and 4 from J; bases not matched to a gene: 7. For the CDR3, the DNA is TGTGCCAGCAGTAAAACGACAGGGGAGGGAAACACCATATATTTT. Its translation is CASSKTTGEGNTIYF.

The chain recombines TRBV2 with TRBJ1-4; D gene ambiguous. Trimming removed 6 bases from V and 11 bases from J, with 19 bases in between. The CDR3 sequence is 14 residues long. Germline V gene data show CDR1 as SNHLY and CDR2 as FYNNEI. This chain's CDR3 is CASRQTDPGWKLFF. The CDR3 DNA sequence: TGTGCCAGCAGGCAGACCGATCCCGGTTGGAAACTGTTTTTT.

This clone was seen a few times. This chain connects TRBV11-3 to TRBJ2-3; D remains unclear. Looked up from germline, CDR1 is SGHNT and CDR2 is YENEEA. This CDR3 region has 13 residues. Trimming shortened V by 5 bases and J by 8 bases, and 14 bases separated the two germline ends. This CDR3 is CASSPPPPGTQYF. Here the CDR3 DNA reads TGTGCCAGCAGCCCCCCACCGCCGGGTACGCAGTATTTT.

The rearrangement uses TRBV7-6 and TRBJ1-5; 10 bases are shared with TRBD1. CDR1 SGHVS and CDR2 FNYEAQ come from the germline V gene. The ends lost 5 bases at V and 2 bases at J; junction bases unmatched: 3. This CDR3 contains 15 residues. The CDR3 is CASSVGTGGNQPQHF. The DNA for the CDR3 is TGTGCCAGCAGCGTAGGGACAGGGGGCAATCAGCCCCAGCATTTT.

The CDR3 loop reads CASSPTGAGGSPLHF. In DNA form, the CDR3 reads TGCGCCAGCAGCCCGACAGGGGCCGGAGGATCACCCCTCCACTTT. The gene calls are TRBV4-1 and TRBJ1-6; 8 bases are a match to TRBD1. Germline V lookup: CDR1 MGHRA, CDR2 YSYEKL. Germline trimming cut 4 bases from V and 10 bases from J; bases unmatched to any gene: 9. CDR3 length: 15 residues.

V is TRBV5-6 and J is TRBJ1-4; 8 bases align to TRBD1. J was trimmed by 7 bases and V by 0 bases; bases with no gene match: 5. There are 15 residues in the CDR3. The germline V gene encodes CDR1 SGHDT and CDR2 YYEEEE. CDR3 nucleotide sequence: TGTGCCAGCAGCTTGGCCGACAGGGGAGGTGAAAAACTGTTTTTT. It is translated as CASSLADRGGEKLFF.

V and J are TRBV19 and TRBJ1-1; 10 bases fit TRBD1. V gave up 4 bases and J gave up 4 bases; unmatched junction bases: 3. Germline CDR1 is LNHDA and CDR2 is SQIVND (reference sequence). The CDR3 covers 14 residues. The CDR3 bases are TGTGCCAGTAGTACGACAGGGGGCGTCACTGAAGCTTTCTTT. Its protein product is CASSTTGGVTEAFF.

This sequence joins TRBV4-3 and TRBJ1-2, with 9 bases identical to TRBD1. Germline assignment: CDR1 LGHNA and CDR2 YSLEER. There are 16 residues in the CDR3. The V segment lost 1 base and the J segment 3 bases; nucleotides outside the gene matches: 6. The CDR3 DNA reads TGCGCCAGCAGCCAAGTTGAGGGACAGGGATACTATGGCTACACCTTC. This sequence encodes CASSQVEGQGYYGYTF.

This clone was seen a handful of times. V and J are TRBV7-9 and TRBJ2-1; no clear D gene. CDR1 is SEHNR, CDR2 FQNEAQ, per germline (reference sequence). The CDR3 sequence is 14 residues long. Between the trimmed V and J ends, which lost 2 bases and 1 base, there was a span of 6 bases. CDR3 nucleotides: TGTGCCAGCAGCTTAAGTCTGTCCTACAATGAGCAGTTCTTC. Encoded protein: CASSLSLSYNEQFF.

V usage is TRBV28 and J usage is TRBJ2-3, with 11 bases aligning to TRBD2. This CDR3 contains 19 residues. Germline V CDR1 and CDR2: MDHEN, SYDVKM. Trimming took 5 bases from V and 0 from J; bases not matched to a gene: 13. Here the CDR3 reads CASSTSVAGGRSSTDTQYF. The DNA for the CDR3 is TGTGCCAGCAGTACAAGTGTAGCGGGGGGGCGGTCCAGCACAGATACGCAGTATTTT.

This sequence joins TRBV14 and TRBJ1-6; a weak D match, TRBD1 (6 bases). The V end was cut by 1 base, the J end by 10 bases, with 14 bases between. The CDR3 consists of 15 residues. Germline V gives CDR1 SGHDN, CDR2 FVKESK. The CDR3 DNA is TGTGCCAGCAGCCAAGTTACAGGGTATAGGTCACCCCTCCACTTT. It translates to CASSQVTGYRSPLHF.

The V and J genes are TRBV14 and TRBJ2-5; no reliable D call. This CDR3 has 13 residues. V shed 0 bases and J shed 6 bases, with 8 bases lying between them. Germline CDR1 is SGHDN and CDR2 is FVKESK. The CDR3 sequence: CASSQDSRKTQYF. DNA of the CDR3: TGTGCCAGCAGCCAAGATTCTCGTAAGACCCAGTACTTC.

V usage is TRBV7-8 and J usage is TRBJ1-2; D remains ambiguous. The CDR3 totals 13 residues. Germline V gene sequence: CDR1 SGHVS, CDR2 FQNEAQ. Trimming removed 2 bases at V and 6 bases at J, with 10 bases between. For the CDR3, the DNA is TGTGCCAGCAGCTTAATCCAGGCAGATGGCTACACCTTC. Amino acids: CASSLIQADGYTF.

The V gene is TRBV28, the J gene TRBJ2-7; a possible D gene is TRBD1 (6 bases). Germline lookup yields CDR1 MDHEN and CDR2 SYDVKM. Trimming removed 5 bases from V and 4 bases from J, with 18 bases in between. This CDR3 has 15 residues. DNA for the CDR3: TGTGCCAGCAGTCTCCTGGGGGCGGCTATGTACGAGCAGTACTTC. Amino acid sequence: CASSLLGAAMYEQYF. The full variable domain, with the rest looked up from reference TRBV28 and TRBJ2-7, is DVKVTQSSRYLVKRTGEKVFLECVQDMDHENMFWYRQDPGLGLRLIYFSYDVKMKEKGDIPEGYSVSREKKERFSLILESASTNQTSMYLCASSLLGAAMYEQYFGPGTRLTVT.